One sample yielded the 16 T cell receptor beta chains listed below, sequenced in a study of neurological immune-mediated disorders. Time point meaning: longitudinal time-point 3. TCRdb processed the 5' RACE reads anew with MiXCR; each CDR3 protein has one entry. The profile covers 93,000 or so distinct CDR3 sequences, with 11% appearing a single time and approximately 3.1% taken by the ten largest. The specimen sequenced was PBMCs. The receptors stem from a female donor with HTLV-1-associated myelopathy (HAM/TSP).

With regard to this clonotype: This clone may be a read error of a much larger clone one base away. The rearrangement links TRBV28 to TRBJ2-2; no firm D call. The CDR3 loop spans 12 amino acids. The germline V gene encodes CDR1 MDHEN and CDR2 SYDVKM. V was clipped by 4 bases and J by 9 bases, with 9 bases between them. The DNA for the CDR3 is TGTGCCAGCAGTTCGAATACCAGGGAGCTGTTTTTT. This sequence encodes CASSSNTRELFF.

This clonotype was detected a few times. V is TRBV5-1 and J is TRBJ2-3; 12 bases are a match to TRBD2. There are 16 residues in the CDR3. The V gene end was trimmed by 3 bases and the J gene end by 1 base; junction bases not matched to a gene: 3. Germline V CDR1 and CDR2: SGHRS, YFSETQ. The CDR3, as DNA: TGCGCCAGCAGCTCCCTAGCGGGGGGGGGCACAGATACGCAGTATTTT. Translated: CASSSLAGGGTDTQYF.

This clonotype was seen repeatedly, ten times or more. The rearrangement uses TRBV5-1 and TRBJ2-2; D is ambiguous. Trimming cost V 3 bases and J 3 bases, with 15 bases left between them. This CDR3 spans 16 amino acids. CDR1 is SGHRS and CDR2 is YFSETQ in the germline V gene. The CDR3 loop reads CASSYRPRKDTGELFF. For the CDR3, the DNA is TGCGCCAGCAGCTACAGACCCCGGAAGGACACCGGGGAGCTGTTTTTT.

This clonotype has a count of ten or more. CDR3 residues: CASSASTEYSTDTQYF. The CDR3 DNA reads TGTGCCAGCAGCGCCTCGACAGAATATAGCACAGATACGCAGTATTTT. This sequence joins TRBV5-6 and TRBJ2-3; perhaps TRBD1 as D (5 bases). Germline V gene lookup returns CDR1 SGHDT and CDR2 YYEEEE. V lost 4 bases and J 0 bases, leaving 15 bases between the germline ends. The CDR3 sequence is 16 residues long. The full variable domain, its missing parts supplied by reference TRBV5-6 and TRBJ2-3, is DAGVTQSPTHLIKTRGQQVTLRCSPKSGHDTVSWYQQALGQGPQFIFQYYEEEERQRGNFPDRFSGHQFPNYSSELNVNALLLGDSALYLCASSASTEYSTDTQYFGPGTRLTVL.

This clonotype has just a few counts. This chain uses TRBV3-1 with TRBJ2-6, with D hard to call. CDR1 and CDR2 from the germline V gene are LGHDT and YNNKEL (reference sequence). The length of the CDR3 is 15 residues. Trimming cost V 0 bases and J 2 bases, with 5 bases left between them. CDR3 in DNA: TGTGCCAGCAGCCAAGATACGACTGGGGCCAACGTCCTGACTTTC. Residues: CASSQDTTGANVLTF.

This clonotype was recorded at least ten times. The genes are TRBV6-1 and TRBJ2-3; D assignment may be TRBD1 or TRBD2 (5 bases each). The CDR3 runs 15 residues. V was shortened by 8 bases and J by 0 bases, with 15 bases between the two germline ends. From germline, CDR1 is MNHNS and CDR2 SASEGT. The CDR3 spells CASSEGPISTDTQYF. The CDR3, as DNA: TGTGCCAGCTCAGAGGGACCGATTAGCACAGATACGCAGTATTTT.

This clonotype has at least ten counts. The chain employs TRBV5-6 and TRBJ2-2; 10 nucleotides align to TRBD1. CDR3 length: 15 amino acids. Germline V gives CDR1 SGHDT, CDR2 YYEEEE. Trimming took 3 bases from V and 7 from J; bases not matched to a gene: 6. The CDR3 region is CASSWDRGNGGELFF. The CDR3 DNA follows: TGTGCCAGCAGCTGGGACAGGGGCAACGGCGGGGAGCTGTTTTTT. Combining the CDR3 with reference TRBV5-6 and TRBJ2-2 gives the whole variable domain DAGVTQSPTHLIKTRGQQVTLRCSPKSGHDTVSWYQQALGQGPQFIFQYYEEEERQRGNFPDRFSGHQFPNYSSELNVNALLLGDSALYLCASSWDRGNGGELFFGEGSRLTVL.

This clonotype was recorded many times. The CDR3 DNA follows: TGTGCCAGCAGCTTGGTTTTCCACCCCGACAGGGTTGGTCTCGGGGAGCTGTTTTTT. Protein sequence: CASSLVFHPDRVGLGELFF. The chain combines TRBV5-5 with TRBJ2-2; 7 bases are shared with TRBD1. There are 19 residues in the CDR3. Germline CDR1 reads SGHKS; CDR2 reads YYEKEE (reference sequence). With 0 bases clipped from V and 7 bases from J, the junction kept 18 bases outside the gene matches.

This clonotype was recorded at least ten times. The chain uses TRBV12-3 or TRBV12-4 and TRBJ2-4; tentatively, D is TRBD1 (7 bases). CDR3 size: 15 residues. Trimming pared 5 bases from V and 2 bases from J, leaving 13 bases between. This chain's CDR3 is CASSNQGGPKNIQYF. CDR3 in DNA: TGTGCCAGCAGTAACCAGGGGGGACCCAAAAACATTCAGTACTTC.

The table lists this clonotype with a few counts. The genes are TRBV2 and TRBJ2-6; either TRBD1 or TRBD2 may supply D (5 bases each). V gave up 5 bases and J gave up 0 bases, with 11 bases separating them. The CDR3 extends over 16 amino acids. The germline V gene encodes CDR1 SNHLY and CDR2 FYNNEI. CDR3 loop: CASSPGRSSGANVLTF. Written as DNA, the CDR3 is TGTGCCAGCAGTCCGGGACGGAGCTCTGGGGCCAACGTCCTGACTTTC.

This clonotype was seen ten or more times. This chain uses TRBV20-1 with TRBJ2-7; no clear D. The germline CDR1 and CDR2 sequences are DFQATT and SNEGSKA (reference sequence). The CDR3 covers 13 residues. Trimming cost V 5 bases and J 0 bases, with 11 bases left between them. DNA of the CDR3: TGCAGTGCTTTTCAGGAAACCTCCTACGAGCAGTACTTC. It specifies CSAFQETSYEQYF.

This clonotype was seen ten or more times. This chain connects TRBV5-1 to TRBJ1-1, with 7 bases matching TRBD1. This CDR3 comprises 16 residues. Germline CDR1 SGHRS, CDR2 YFSETQ. The V and J ends lost 0 bases and 5 bases, in that order; junction bases with no gene match: 10. CDR3 in amino acids: CASSLGSRGAGTEAFF. The CDR3, as DNA: TGCGCCAGCAGCTTGGGTTCCAGGGGGGCAGGGACTGAAGCTTTCTTT. Full variable domain (rest looked up from reference TRBV5-1 and TRBJ1-1): KAGVTQTPRYLIKTRGQQVTLSCSPISGHRSVSWYQQTPGQGLQFLFEYFSETQRNKGNFPGRFSGRQFSNSRSEMNVSTLELGDSALYLCASSLGSRGAGTEAFFGQGTRLTVV.

This clonotype occurred many times. The CDR3 loop reads CAISDWDRESNEQFF. CDR3 nucleotides: TGTGCCATCAGTGACTGGGACAGGGAATCCAATGAGCAGTTCTTC. This sequence joins TRBV10-3 and TRBJ2-1; 9 bases align to TRBD1. CDR3 length: 15 residues. J lost 6 bases, V lost 3 bases, and 6 bases had no gene match. Germline CDR1 is ENHRY and CDR2 is SYGVKD.

This clonotype was recorded at least ten times. The V call is TRBV5-1, the J call TRBJ2-2; D ambiguous. V was cut by 0 bases and J by 2 bases, with 11 bases left in between. This CDR3 comprises 16 residues. Germline V gives CDR1 SGHRS, CDR2 YFSETQ. The CDR3 is CASSLVAGSNTGELFF. For the CDR3, the DNA is TGCGCCAGCAGCTTGGTAGCCGGCAGCAACACCGGGGAGCTGTTTTTT.

Turning to this clonotype: Since the CDR3 does not end with the conserved phenylalanine or tryptophan, this likely comes from a read error. This chain uses TRBV5-1 with TRBJ2-7; perhaps D is TRBD1 or TRBD2 (5 bases each). Germline CDR1 reads SGHRS; CDR2 reads YFSETQ. The CDR3 totals 14 residues. Trimming cost V 4 bases and J 3 bases, with 14 bases left between them. CDR3 protein: CASSTTGTGYEQYL. CDR3 bases: TGCGCCAGCAGCACCACCGGGACCGGCTACGAGCAGTACTTA.

The chain couples TRBV28 to TRBJ2-1, with TRBD2 matching over 7 bases. This CDR3 is 15 amino acids long. Germline V gene data show CDR1 as MDHEN and CDR2 as SYDVKM. Trimming cost V 1 base and J 8 bases; bases outside gene matches: 8. CDR3: CASSLFAGVGDEQFF. The CDR3, as DNA: TGTGCCAGCAGTTTATTTGCGGGGGTTGGCGATGAGCAGTTCTTC. Based on the CDR3 plus reference TRBV28 and TRBJ2-1, the full variable domain is DVKVTQSSRYLVKRTGEKVFLECVQDMDHENMFWYRQDPGLGLRLIYFSYDVKMKEKGDIPEGYSVSREKKERFSLILESASTNQTSMYLCASSLFAGVGDEQFFGPGTRLTVL.